The clone carrying this T cell receptor beta chain has more than one count but fewer than ten. The CDR3 spans 12 residues. CDR1 is SNHLY, CDR2 FYNNEI, per germline. Trimming shortened V by 4 bases and J by 6 bases, and 9 bases separated the two germline ends. The sample is drawn from a study of pediatric ulcerative colitis. Generated by immunoSEQ multiplex PCR, the TCRdb table keeps only in-frame clones and is missing some. The sample gives roughly 60,000 clones, around 87% of which show up once; roughly 1.5% is in the top ten. This sequence was found in a boy aged 5 to 17 who was a control in a study of pediatric ulcerative colitis. The sequenced sample consisted of blood. The chain joins TRBV2 to TRBJ1-2; D gene ambiguous. DNA of the CDR3: TGTGCCAGCAGTGTGGAAGGAGATGGCTACACCTTC. This translates into CASSVEGDGYTF. The full variable domain, its missing parts supplied by reference TRBV2 and TRBJ1-2, is EPEVTQTPSHQVTQMGQEVILRCVPISNHLYFYWYRQILGQKVEFLVSFYNNEISEKSEIFDDQFSVERPDGSNFTLKIRSTKLEDSAMYFCASSVEGDGYTFGSGTRLTVV.